This note documents a single T cell receptor (beta chain) sequence. The CDR3 covers 18 residues. Germline CDR1 KGHSH, CDR2 LQKENI. The V and J ends lost 3 bases and 2 bases, in that order; junction bases with no gene match: 13. The data originate from a study of blood T cell repertoires in COVID-19. Study-level information: From the United States, Italy and Spain came samples of acute and convalescent COVID-19. Sample material is recorded as cDNA or gDNA derived from T cells, B-cell-depleted T cells, or PBMCs.

Under the authors' procedure: Reference gene primer amplification gave estimated nucleated cell counts. Data came from immunoSEQ multiplex PCR; TCRdb stores just in-frame clones and leaves some out. That table gives V, J and clone size, and the DNA gave D and trimming. The profile shows fewer than 250,000 clones, roughly four fifths of them singletons. The sequence was collected from a woman aged 40 to 50 with acute or convalescent COVID-19. The specimen was peripheral blood. The chain couples TRBV18 to TRBJ2-1; 7 bases are a match to TRBD2. The CDR3 bases are TGTGCCAGCTCACCCAGAGAACTCGCGGGAGAACCCTACAATGAGCAGTTCTTC. Translation: CASSPRELAGEPYNEQFF.